This entry lists 17 T cell receptor beta chains sequenced from one sample in a study of OX40 agonist ivuxolimab in advanced cancers. The repertoire was sequenced with immunoSEQ multiplex PCR; TCRdb's copy has only in-frame clones and lacks some. Among approximately 70,000 clones listed, 84% were seen once. The source material was CD4+ or CD8+ T cells sorted from blood, sampled in a trial of the OX40 agonist ivuxolimab. These receptors all come from an adult with an advanced solid tumor such as melanoma, head and neck, liver or kidney cancer.

This sequence joins TRBV28 and TRBJ2-1; possibly TRBD1 or TRBD2 for D (5 bases each). Trimming cost V 2 bases and J 15 bases, with 20 bases left between them. Germline V gene data show CDR1 as MDHEN and CDR2 as SYDVKM. This CDR3 has 14 residues. CDR3 amino acids: CASSLMGVDGDRFF. CDR3 coding DNA: TGTGCCAGCAGTTTAATGGGGGTCGATGGGGATCGGTTCTTC.

The CDR3 DNA reads as TGTGCCAGCAGGCGACAGGGGGGAAGCTATGGCTACACCTTC. It specifies CASRRQGGSYGYTF. The chain has TRBV28 and TRBJ1-2; 9 nucleotides align to TRBD1. Germline CDR1 reads MDHEN; CDR2 reads SYDVKM. V shed 6 bases, J shed 4 bases, and the junction held 6 bases outside the gene matches. CDR3 length: 14 amino acids.

The genes are TRBV7-9 and TRBJ2-5; no definite D call. There are 14 residues in the CDR3. V was clipped by 5 bases and J by 0 bases, with 10 bases between them. From germline, CDR1 is SEHNR and CDR2 FQNEAQ (reference sequence). CDR3 sequence reads: CASSTYRDQETQYF. CDR3 coding DNA: TGTGCCAGCAGCACGTACCGGGACCAAGAGACCCAGTACTTC. The whole variable domain, filled in from reference TRBV7-9 and TRBJ2-5, reads DTGVSQNPRHKITKRGQNVTFRCDPISEHNRLYWYRQTLGQGPEFLTYFQNEAQLEKSRLLSDRFSAERPKGSFSTLEIQRTEQGDSAMYLCASSTYRDQETQYFGPGTRLLVL.

The genes are TRBV30 and TRBJ2-7; tentative D call: TRBD2 (5 bases). CDR1 GTSNPN and CDR2 SVGIG come from the germline V gene (reference sequence). The ends were cut back, 5 bases at V and 4 bases at J, with 18 bases in the middle. The CDR3 spans 14 residues. The DNA of the CDR3 is TGTGCCTGGGCCCGGGATCCTCAGTGGTACGAGCAGTACTTC. It codes for CAWARDPQWYEQYF.

The chain couples TRBV20-1 to TRBJ1-1; no clear D. CDR1 and CDR2 from the germline V gene are DFQATT and SNEGSKA (reference sequence). The V gene lost 0 bases and the J gene lost 4 bases, with 0 bases spanning the gap. The CDR3 runs to 10 residues. In DNA, the CDR3 is TGCAGTGCTAGAGACACTGAAGCTTTCTTT. Its translation: CSARDTEAFF.

The chain combines TRBV7-9 with TRBJ2-2; no reliable D call. The CDR3 covers 17 residues. V dropped 2 bases and J dropped 1 base, with 14 bases sitting between them. The germline CDR1 and CDR2 sequences are SEHNR and FQNEAQ (reference sequence). CDR3 region: CASSLQLQAGNTGELFF. Written as DNA, the CDR3 is TGTGCCAGCAGCTTACAACTCCAAGCCGGGAACACCGGGGAGCTGTTTTTT.

Comments on this clone: The junction shows a germline mismatch at one end, possibly a read error. The chain uses TRBV30 and TRBJ1-1; D remains ambiguous. The CDR3 is 12 amino acids. Germline loops: CDR1 GTSNPN, CDR2 SVGIG (reference sequence). This CDR3 reads CAGSRANTEAFF. In DNA, the CDR3 is TGTGCCGGGAGTAGGGCGAACACTGAAGCTTTCTTT.

V gene TRBV14 combines with J gene TRBJ1-1; D remains unclear. The germline V gene has CDR1 SGHDN and CDR2 FVKESK. The CDR3 covers 14 residues. Deletions cut 1 base from V and 4 bases from J, with 10 bases between. This CDR3 is CASSQAPRGTEAFF. The DNA of the CDR3 is TGTGCCAGCAGCCAAGCCCCGCGGGGCACTGAAGCTTTCTTT.

The gene calls are TRBV29-1 and TRBJ2-7; no clear D gene. CDR1 is SQVTM, CDR2 ANQGSEA, per germline. V was clipped by 4 bases and J by 6 bases, with 7 bases between them. This CDR3 has 10 residues. CDR3 loop: CSVATTEQYF. CDR3 coding DNA: TGCAGCGTTGCCACCACCGAGCAGTACTTC.

The chain joins TRBV6-6 to TRBJ1-5; the D is unclear. The length of the CDR3 is 13 residues. Germline V gives CDR1 MNHNY, CDR2 SVGAGI (reference sequence). V was clipped by 2 bases and J by 4 bases, with 6 bases between them. CDR3 amino acids: CASSYGHNQPQHF. CDR3 bases: TGTGCCAGCAGTTACGGCCATAATCAGCCCCAGCATTTT.

V usage is TRBV5-1 and J usage is TRBJ2-2, with D hard to call. This CDR3 has 13 residues. V lost 4 bases, J lost 3 bases, and 7 bases lay in between. Per the germline V gene, CDR1 is SGHRS and CDR2 is YFSETQ. CDR3: CASSPSDTGELFF. The CDR3 nucleotides read TGCGCCAGCAGCCCCTCCGACACCGGGGAGCTGTTTTTT.

The chain is built from TRBV2 and TRBJ2-2; 9 bases fit TRBD1. V shed 4 bases, J shed 6 bases, and the junction held 6 bases outside the gene matches. The CDR3 has 15 residues. Germline CDR1 SNHLY, CDR2 FYNNEI. The CDR3 loop is CASSGGQGPAGELFF. The CDR3 DNA follows: TGTGCCAGCAGTGGGGGACAGGGTCCCGCCGGGGAGCTGTTTTTT.

The chain has TRBV27 and TRBJ1-2; D remains ambiguous. CDR1 MNHEY and CDR2 SMNVEV come from the germline V gene (reference sequence). This CDR3 has 13 residues. With 5 bases removed from V and 8 bases from J, the gap between germline ends came to 15 bases. CDR3 loop: CASSIGRLNGYTF. Here the CDR3 DNA reads TGTGCCAGCAGTATCGGCCGCCTCAACGGCTACACCTTC.

This clone was detected a few times. The chain employs TRBV5-8 and TRBJ2-3; D is undetermined. Trimming removed 0 bases from V and 2 bases from J, with 7 bases in between. Germline V gene sequence: CDR1 SGHTS, CDR2 YDEGEE. The CDR3 spans 14 residues. The CDR3 DNA reads TGTGCCAGCAGCTTGGCCGATCACACAGATACGCAGTATTTT. As protein: CASSLADHTDTQYF.

The chain joins TRBV10-3 to TRBJ1-1, with 8 bases identical to TRBD1. Germline CDR1 reads ENHRY; CDR2 reads SYGVKD. The CDR3 is 13 amino acids. V shed 7 bases, J shed 5 bases, and the junction held 6 bases outside the gene matches. CDR3 nucleotides: TGTGCCATCACTCCGACAGGGGAGACTGAAGCTTTCTTT. Its protein product is CAITPTGETEAFF.

The chain joins TRBV9 to TRBJ1-1, with D unclear. Germline-derived CDR1 and CDR2 are SGDLS and YYNGEE. V dropped 1 base and J dropped 3 bases, with 10 bases sitting between them. This CDR3 is 14 amino acids long. Here the CDR3 reads CASSVSLRDTEAFF. Written as DNA, the CDR3 is TGTGCCAGCAGCGTATCCTTGAGGGACACTGAAGCTTTCTTT.

This chain uses TRBV5-1 with TRBJ2-5, with 8 positions matching TRBD2. After removal of 1 base from V and 5 bases from J, the junction contained 13 bases not matched to a gene. The germline V gene has CDR1 SGHRS and CDR2 YFSETQ. This CDR3 has 17 residues. CDR3: CASSLFSSSGSLETQYF. CDR3 bases: TGCGCCAGCAGCTTGTTCAGCTCCAGCGGGAGTCTTGAGACCCAGTACTTC.